The rows below give T cell receptor beta chains drawn from one sample of a study of blood T cell repertoires in COVID-19. Here immunoSEQ multiplex PCR was the method, and the copy in TCRdb shows in-frame clones only, minus some. The sample consists of about 40,000 clones, roughly four fifths of them appearing once. Input material: peripheral blood. These receptors were collected from a human donor with acute or convalescent COVID-19. The donor label of this sample is uncertain. CDR3s include the opening cysteine and the closing phenylalanine or tryptophan. Fields, in order: J gene, D gene, V gene, clone size, CDR3 DNA, CDR3 protein. The D gene is left open where the match is weak. Part of the rows lack a size; the others show once, few, many or a class for expanded clones.

>TRBJ2-3|NA|TRBV19|NA
TGTGCCAGTAAGATGGGCCCCCTACCCACAGATACGCAGTATTTT
CASKMGPLPTDTQYF
>TRBJ2-7|TRBD2|TRBV3-1/TRBV3-2|NA
TGTGCCAGCAGCCAACGACTAGCGGGAGTCGAGCAGTACTTC
CASSQRLAGVEQYF
>TRBJ2-1|NA|TRBV7-2|NA
TGTGCCAGCAGCTTAGGTTCGGGTTTGCTGCGCTCCTACAATGAGCAGTTCTTC
CASSLGSGLLRSYNEQFF
>TRBJ2-1|NA|TRBV7-6|NA
TGTGCCAGCAGCGCAAGATACAGGACCCTAGGATACAATGAGCAGTTCTTC
CASSARYRTLGYNEQFF
>TRBJ2-7|TRBD2|TRBV11-2|NA
TGTGCCAGCAGCTTGAAGATACCGGGACTAGCAAGAGCCTACGAGCAGTACTTC
CASSLKIPGLARAYEQYF
>TRBJ2-7|NA|TRBV2|NA
TGTGCCAGCAGTCCACGGGAGAGCTCCTACGAGCAGTACTTC
CASSPRESSYEQYF
>TRBJ1-5|TRBD1|TRBV6-2/TRBV6-3|NA
TGTGCCAGCACCCCAGGCAGGGGGACTCAAAGCAATCAGCCCCAGCATTTT
CASTPGRGTQSNQPQHF
>TRBJ2-1|TRBD2|TRBV6-4|NA
TGTGCCAGCAGTGGACTAGCGGGAGGGCCGTACAATGAGCAGTTCTTC
CASSGLAGGPYNEQFF
>TRBJ2-1|TRBD1|TRBV6-5|NA
TGTGCCAGCAGTTTTTGGGGACAGGGAAACAATGAGCAGTTCTTC
CASSFWGQGNNEQFF
>TRBJ1-5|TRBD1|TRBV30|few
TGTGCCTGGAGCTCCGGGACAGGTAGGTTCGTCGGCAATCAGCCCCAGCATTTT
CAWSSGTGRFVGNQPQHF
>TRBJ1-1|NA|TRBV5-1|NA
TGCGCCAGCAGCTTGGCTGCCGGGTGGAACACTGAAGCTTTCTTT
CASSLAAGWNTEAFF
>TRBJ1-1|NA|TRBV3-1/TRBV3-2|NA
TGTGCCAGCAGCCAGACAGGTATGAACACTGAAGCTTTCTTT
CASSQTGMNTEAFF
>TRBJ2-5|TRBD2|TRBV9|NA
TGTGCCAGCAGCGTTGGCCATAGCGGGGGGCAACAAGAGACCCAGTACTTC
CASSVGHSGGQQETQYF
>TRBJ1-2|NA|TRBV9|medium-sized
TGTGCCAGCAGCTCGAGAGGGGGCTACACCTTC
CASSSRGGYTF
>TRBJ2-2|NA|TRBV19|NA
TGTGCCAGTAGGGGGGCCCACTCGAACACCGGGGAGCTGTTTTTT
CASRGAHSNTGELFF
>TRBJ1-1|TRBD1|TRBV5-4|NA
TGTGCCAGCAGCAAGACAGGGGCGAACACTGAAGCTTTCTTT
CASSKTGANTEAFF
>TRBJ1-6|NA|TRBV5-1|NA
TGCGCCAGCAGCTTGGCCGGGGGATTCGGTAATTCACCCCTCCACTTT
CASSLAGGFGNSPLHF
>TRBJ2-5|TRBD1|TRBV18|NA
TGTGCCAGCTCACGTCAGGACAGGAGAGAGACCCAGTACTTC
CASSRQDRRETQYF
>TRBJ1-1|NA|TRBV5-6|NA
TGTGCCAGCAGCTTGGACAGATTACCCTTGGAAGCTTTCTTT
CASSLDRLPLEAFF
>TRBJ1-6|TRBD1|TRBV6-6|NA
TGTGCCAGCAGTCCCTCCCGCGGGACAGGGGGGTCCTATAATTCACCCCTCCACTTT
CASSPSRGTGGSYNSPLHF
>TRBJ2-4|NA|TRBV2|NA
TGTGCCAGCACAGCAGACAGACGGGACATTCAGTACTTC
CASTADRRDIQYF
>TRBJ1-2|NA|TRBV20-1|NA
TGCAGTGCTAGAACCGTGGAGAGCTCCTTC
CSARTVESSF
>TRBJ2-4|NA|TRBV5-8|NA
TGTGCCAGCAGCCACACAGGGCCCAAAAACATTCAGTACTTC
CASSHTGPKNIQYF
>TRBJ2-7|NA|TRBV7-9|once
TGTGCCAGCAGCTCTGGGCTGGAGCAGTACTTC
CASSSGLEQYF
>TRBJ1-3|NA|TRBV9|few
TGTGCCAGCAGCGTAGTCGGTGGGGCCTTGCTCTCTGGAAACACCATATATTTT
CASSVVGGALLSGNTIYF
>TRBJ1-1|NA|TRBV12-2|NA
TGTGCAAGTCGCTTAGGGTGGACAGACCTGAACACTGAAGCTTTCTTT
CASRLGWTDLNTEAFF
>TRBJ2-1|TRBD2|TRBV27|NA
TGTGCCAGCAGTTTGAGTAGCGGGAACAATGAGCAGTTCTTC
CASSLSSGNNEQFF
>TRBJ2-1|TRBD2|TRBV30|NA
TGTGCCTGGAGTGTACTAGCGGGGGCCTACAATGAGCAGTTCTTC
CAWSVLAGAYNEQFF
>TRBJ1-5|NA|TRBV19|NA
TGTGCCAGTACTAGTTTGGGTAGCAATCAGCCCCAGCATTTT
CASTSLGSNQPQHF
>TRBJ2-1|NA|TRBV11-3|NA
TGTGCCAGCAGCTTAGAGGGCGGAGGTCCCTACAATGAGCAGTTCTTC
CASSLEGGGPYNEQFF
>TRBJ2-2|NA|TRBV3-1/TRBV3-2|NA
TGTGCCAGCAGCCCCTGGGGGCGCTTGGACACCGGGGAGCTGTTTTTT
CASSPWGRLDTGELFF
>TRBJ2-3|TRBD2|TRBV6-2/TRBV6-3|NA
TGTGCCAGCAGTTACTCGGGACTAGCGGGGGCGCGGGGAACGCAGTATTTT
CASSYSGLAGARGTQYF
>TRBJ2-5|TRBD2|TRBV5-1|once
TGCGCCAGCAGCTTGGCAGCGGGAGGAGGAGAGACCCAGTACTTC
CASSLAAGGGETQYF